This T cell receptor beta chain originates from a study of Graves' ophthalmopathy and Graves' hyperthyroidism. Whole-study results and caveats: Most thyroid clonotypes expanded beyond 0.001 frequency were also found in blood.

This clonotype has at least ten counts. What it binds is unknown. V was pared by 5 bases and J by 1 base, with 4 bases of the junction left unmatched. The CDR3 covers 13 residues. CDR1 and CDR2 (germline): DFQATT, SNEGSKA (reference sequence). Amplifying from RNA transcripts, the study obtained TCR beta CDR3 regions. The workflow started with a first-round RT-PCR run with HTBI primers and then moved on to a second-round multiplex PCR. TCRdb independently ran MiXCR on the multiplex PCR reads; one entry per CDR3 protein. The profile shows approximately 540,000 distinct CDR3 sequences, roughly 40% of them singletons. Only newly diagnosed hyperthyroidism patients aged 18 to 65, with under 2 months' duration, were enrolled. Clinical symptoms, serum thyroxine, TRAb, thyroid ultrasound and orbital computed tomography formed the basis of diagnosis.

The V call is TRBV20-1, the J call TRBJ1-1; 7 nucleotides match TRBD1. The sequence was obtained from an adult man with Graves' hyperthyroidism. What was sequenced was peripheral blood or thyroid tissue (not recorded which). The DNA of the CDR3 is TGCAGTGCTTTGGGACAGACGAACACTGAAGCTTTCTTT. Protein sequence: CSALGQTNTEAFF.